This T cell receptor beta chain was retrieved from a study of T cell clonality in common variable immunodeficiency. Germline-derived CDR1 and CDR2 are SGHNT and YYREEE (reference sequence). V shed 8 bases and J shed 4 bases, with 17 bases lying between them. The CDR3 sequence is 14 residues long. Here immunoSEQ multiplex PCR was the method, and the copy in TCRdb shows in-frame clones only, minus some. Recorded here are 60,000 to 75,000 clones, none singletons. This clone was seen repeatedly, ten times or more. The read ends 3 residues shy of where the CDR3 ends; the end is completed using the germline J gene.

The receptor's source is a person aged 18 to 75 in good health. Material: peripheral blood mononuclear cells. The gene calls are TRBV5-4 and TRBJ2-3; D is perhaps TRBD1 (6 bases). Partial CDR3 DNA: TGTGCCAGTCTTAGCGATCAGGGGTCAGATACG. Translation: CASLSDQGSDT. The CDR3 reads in full as CASLSDQGSDTQYF.